Below, 29 T cell receptor beta chains from the same sample are listed, as sequenced in a study of blood T cells in healthy people across ages. PCR was performed a second time for about 6 to 12 cycles using a sample-barcoded 5' primer and a J-beta primer mix. One entry per CDR3 protein, called by TCRdb with MiXCR from the 5' RACE reads. The sample contains about 830,000 distinct CDR3 sequences, less than 80% of which appear only once. Sequencing used blood. These receptor sequences come from a man under 40 in good health.

The chain recombines TRBV27 with TRBJ1-2, with TRBD1 matching over 7 bases. The CDR3 sequence is 13 residues long. V lost 5 bases, J lost 8 bases, and 8 bases stayed unmatched. CDR1 is MNHEY, CDR2 SMNVEV, per germline (reference sequence). CDR3 sequence: CASSPQGLGGYTF. CDR3 bases: TGTGCCAGCAGTCCACAGGGGTTAGGCGGCTACACCTTC.

The chain is built from TRBV5-1 and TRBJ2-6; D remains unclear. Germline loops: CDR1 SGHRS, CDR2 YFSETQ. V was clipped by 4 bases and J by 2 bases, with 10 bases between them. There are 15 residues in the CDR3. CDR3 nucleotide sequence: TGCGCCAGCAGCCAAACTGCGGCTGGGGCCAACGTCCTGACTTTC. Protein product: CASSQTAAGANVLTF.

V gene TRBV7-3 combines with J gene TRBJ2-7; D possibly corresponds to TRBD1 (5 bases). The last part of the DNA fits TRBJ2-5 better; the J call may be wrong. Germline V gene sequence: CDR1 SGHTA, CDR2 FQGTGA. The CDR3 is 13 amino acids. CDR3 sequence: CASSEPQGETQYF. The CDR3 coding sequence is TGTGCCAGCAGCGAACCTCAGGGAGAGACCCAGTACTTC.

There are a few counts of this clonotype. The chain has TRBV5-6 and TRBJ2-1; 13 bases line up with TRBD2. Germline V gene sequence: CDR1 SGHDT, CDR2 YYEEEE. The CDR3 consists of 16 residues. Trimming at V came to 3 bases and at J to 4 bases, leaving 4 bases not matched to a gene. The CDR3 region is CASSWTSGGTYNEQFF. CDR3 sequence (DNA): TGTGCCAGCAGCTGGACTAGCGGGGGTACATACAATGAGCAGTTCTTC.

The genes are TRBV20-1 and TRBJ2-1, with 11 bases identical to TRBD2. Trimming removed 6 bases from V and 3 bases from J; junction bases left unmatched: 4. CDR1 is DFQATT and CDR2 is SNEGSKA in the germline V gene (reference sequence). CDR3 length equals 14 residues. CDR3 residues: CSAPGLADYNEQFF. The CDR3 DNA sequence: TGCAGTGCGCCGGGACTAGCGGACTACAATGAGCAGTTCTTC.

The CDR3 bases are TGCGCCAGCAGCCAAGATTTGGGGCGAGCCAAAAACATTCAGTACTTC. It codes for CASSQDLGRAKNIQYF. This chain uses TRBV4-3 with TRBJ2-4; a weak D match, TRBD1 (5 bases). The CDR3 length is 16 residues. CDR1 is LGHNA, CDR2 YSLEER, per germline. The V end was cut by 0 bases, the J end by 0 bases, with 9 bases between.

CDR3 sequence: CASSFDPGRETQYF. CDR3 nucleotide sequence: TGTGCCAGCAGCTTTGATCCAGGTCGGGAGACCCAGTACTTC. The genes are TRBV7-2 and TRBJ2-5; D remains ambiguous. Germline V lookup: CDR1 SGHTA, CDR2 FQGNSA. This CDR3 has 14 residues. Trimming cost V 3 bases and J 5 bases, with 13 bases left between them.

The chain uses TRBV20-1 and TRBJ1-2; a weak D match, TRBD1 (5 bases). CDR3 length equals 17 residues. V dropped 0 bases and J dropped 8 bases, with 25 bases sitting between them. CDR1 DFQATT and CDR2 SNEGSKA come from the germline V gene (reference sequence). The CDR3, as DNA: TGCAGTGCTAGAGATTCTTTCCGGGACTCCTATGACCTGGGCTACACCTTC. This codes for CSARDSFRDSYDLGYTF.

The chain couples TRBV4-2 to TRBJ2-4; D uncertain. The V gene lost 0 bases and the J gene lost 0 bases, with 12 bases spanning the gap. Germline values: CDR1 LGHNA, CDR2 YNFKEQ. The CDR3 extends over 17 amino acids. CDR3 loop: CASSQEYRQLAKNIQYF. CDR3 in DNA: TGTGCCAGCAGCCAAGAGTATAGACAATTAGCCAAAAACATTCAGTACTTC.

The rearrangement links TRBV4-2 to TRBJ1-1, with D perhaps matching TRBD1 (6 bases). Trimming pared 4 bases from V and 0 bases from J, leaving 18 bases between. The CDR3 is 17 residues long. Per the germline V gene, CDR1 is LGHNA and CDR2 is YNFKEQ. The CDR3 loop is CASSPKFQGILNTEAFF. Written as DNA, the CDR3 is TGTGCCAGCAGCCCCAAATTCCAGGGGATTTTGAACACTGAAGCTTTCTTT.

A remark on this clonotype: It may be a read error: a sequence one base away is much more abundant. This rearrangement joins TRBV20-1 to TRBJ2-7; D unclear. V lost 3 bases to trimming and J lost 4 bases, with 19 bases between them. Germline assignment: CDR1 DFQATT and CDR2 SNEGSKA (reference sequence). This CDR3 comprises 15 residues. The CDR3 protein is CSARMGKVSFYEQYF. CDR3 DNA: TGCAGTGCTAGGATGGGGAAGGTCTCTTTTTACGAGCAGTACTTC.

This chain uses TRBV5-1 with TRBJ2-1; weak D call: TRBD1 (5 bases). Between the trimmed V and J ends, which lost 0 bases and 8 bases, there was a span of 9 bases. Germline assignment: CDR1 SGHRS and CDR2 YFSETQ. The CDR3 totals 13 residues. The CDR3 DNA reads as TGCGCCAGCAGCTTGGCCTCAGGGCATGAGCAGTTCTTC. This sequence encodes CASSLASGHEQFF.

This chain uses TRBV20-1 with TRBJ2-4, with 7 bases matching TRBD1. Germline V CDR1 and CDR2: DFQATT, SNEGSKA (reference sequence). There are 14 residues in the CDR3. Trimming at V came to 5 bases and at J to 4 bases, leaving 8 bases not matched to a gene. CDR3 bases: TGCAGTGCTCACACAACGGGACAGAAAAACATTCAGTACTTC. It specifies CSAHTTGQKNIQYF.

The chain combines TRBV7-2 with TRBJ2-3, with TRBD2 matching 8 bases. The trim removed 3 bases at V and 8 bases at J, leaving 1 base unmatched. Germline V gene data show CDR1 as SGHTA and CDR2 as FQGNSA. This CDR3 has 12 amino acids. The CDR3 loop is CASSFGGGTQYF. In DNA form, the CDR3 reads TGTGCCAGCAGCTTCGGGGGGGGTACGCAGTATTTT.

This clonotype was seen only a few times. J is TRBJ2-7 and V is TRBV20-1; D is perhaps TRBD1 (5 bases). The CDR3 length is 12 residues. Germline assignment: CDR1 DFQATT and CDR2 SNEGSKA (reference sequence). V shed 1 base and J shed 6 bases, with 10 bases lying between them. The DNA of the CDR3 is TGCAGTGCTAGAGTGACAGAGGCCGAGCAGTACTTC. This codes for CSARVTEAEQYF.

This chain links TRBV7-9 with TRBJ1-1; 8 bases are shared with TRBD1. V lost 2 bases, J lost 2 bases, and 10 bases stayed unmatched. CDR3 length: 17 residues. CDR1 is SEHNR, CDR2 FQNEAQ, per germline (reference sequence). CDR3 coding DNA: TGTGCCAGCAGCTTATCCCCCACCGGGACAGGAAACACTGAAGCTTTCTTT. Amino acids: CASSLSPTGTGNTEAFF.

V and J are TRBV5-1 and TRBJ1-6; D possibly corresponds to TRBD1 (5 bases). From germline, CDR1 is SGHRS and CDR2 YFSETQ. The CDR3 loop spans 14 amino acids. The V end lost 6 bases, the J end lost 10 bases, and 17 bases lay between the germline ends. In DNA, the CDR3 is TGCGCCAGCAATTGGGACGGCTCGAACTCACCCCTCCACTTT. Protein product: CASNWDGSNSPLHF.

V gene TRBV5-1 combines with J gene TRBJ1-2, with D possibly matching TRBD1 (6 bases). The V end lost 8 bases, the J end lost 1 base, and 15 bases lay between the germline ends. The germline V gene encodes CDR1 SGHRS and CDR2 YFSETQ. The CDR3 has 14 amino acids. DNA of the CDR3: TGCGCCAGTCGAACAGCAGGGGTTAACTATGGCTACACCTTC. Encoded protein: CASRTAGVNYGYTF. Drawing the rest from reference TRBV5-1 and TRBJ1-2, the complete variable domain is KAGVTQTPRYLIKTRGQQVTLSCSPISGHRSVSWYQQTPGQGLQFLFEYFSETQRNKGNFPGRFSGRQFSNSRSEMNVSTLELGDSALYLCASRTAGVNYGYTFGSGTRLTVV.

This clonotype was counted between two and nine times. This chain links TRBV12-3 or TRBV12-4 with TRBJ2-1; the D gene is possibly TRBD2 (6 bases). Trimming shortened V by 3 bases and J by 0 bases, and 9 bases separated the two germline ends. CDR3 length: 15 residues. The CDR3 DNA is TGTGCCAGCAGTTTTGCGGGAAGCTCCTACAATGAGCAGTTCTTC. Translation gives CASSFAGSSYNEQFF.

This clonotype was seen more than once but under ten times. The chain carries TRBV13 and TRBJ2-7; 10 positions match TRBD1. CDR3 length: 17 residues. Germline V gene sequence: CDR1 PRHDT, CDR2 FYEKMQ (reference sequence). The V and J ends lost 7 bases and 1 base, in that order; junction bases with no gene match: 13. The chain's CDR3 is CASTISGTGDPSYEQYF. CDR3 nucleotide sequence: TGTGCCAGCACCATCTCCGGGACAGGGGATCCATCCTACGAGCAGTACTTC.

The chain is built from TRBV15 and TRBJ1-1; D gene ambiguous. Germline V gives CDR1 LNHNV, CDR2 YYDKDF (reference sequence). The CDR3 covers 13 residues. Trimming removed 4 bases at V and 6 bases at J, with 12 bases between. For the CDR3, the DNA is TGTGCCACCAGCAATTATCCCGTGCCTGAAGCTTTCTTT. Protein sequence: CATSNYPVPEAFF.

This clonotype was counted between two and nine times. The V call is TRBV6-6, the J call TRBJ2-5; D may be TRBD1 or TRBD2 (6 bases each). Germline values: CDR1 MNHNY, CDR2 SVGAGI (reference sequence). The CDR3 runs 14 residues. V lost 0 bases and J lost 5, with 10 bases in between. The chain's CDR3 is CASSYSGGLETQYF. The CDR3 DNA is TGTGCCAGCAGTTACTCAGGGGGGCTGGAGACCCAGTACTTC.

Remarks on this clonotype: A junction boundary mismatches the germline segment, possibly from a read error. This rearrangement joins TRBV5-1 to TRBJ2-5; 7 bases match TRBD1. This CDR3 is 16 amino acids long. Germline V gives CDR1 SGHRS, CDR2 YFSETQ. The CDR3 protein is CAGSYRGLAPEETQYF. CDR3 nucleotide sequence: TGCGCCGGCAGCTACAGGGGATTAGCCCCCGAAGAGACCCAGTACTTC.

The chain employs TRBV6-2 or TRBV6-3 and TRBJ2-3, with 13 nucleotides matching TRBD2. V lost 4 bases to trimming and J lost 2 bases; unmatched junction nucleotides: 6. Germline CDR1 reads MNHEY; CDR2 reads SVGEGT. CDR3 size: 17 residues. The CDR3 DNA reads as TGTGCCAGCAGTTCCCGACTAGCGGGGGGTCCCACAGATACGCAGTATTTT. This translates into CASSSRLAGGPTDTQYF.

This chain connects TRBV20-1 to TRBJ2-7; tentatively, D is TRBD2 (5 bases). This CDR3 spans 11 amino acids. Looked up from germline, CDR1 is DFQATT and CDR2 is SNEGSKA (reference sequence). V lost 6 bases, J lost 7 bases, and 13 bases lay in between. The CDR3 coding sequence is TGCAGTGCCTGGGCCGGGGAGGAGCAGTACTTC. Protein product: CSAWAGEEQYF.

Here the CDR3 DNA reads TGTGCCAGCAGTGAGCGGGAGGGAGCCTACAATGAGCAGTTCTTC. It codes for CASSEREGAYNEQFF. The chain recombines TRBV2 with TRBJ2-1; 9 nucleotides match TRBD2. Trimming at V came to 3 bases and at J to 2 bases, leaving 2 bases not matched to a gene. The germline gives CDR1 SNHLY, CDR2 FYNNEI. This CDR3 region has 15 residues.

V and J are TRBV7-9 and TRBJ1-1, with TRBD1 identical over 7 bases. The length of the CDR3 is 14 residues. CDR1 is SEHNR, CDR2 FQNEAQ, per germline (reference sequence). V shed 5 bases, J shed 1 base, and the junction held 4 bases outside the gene matches. The CDR3: CASSEQGRNTEAFF. In DNA, the CDR3 is TGTGCCAGCAGCGAACAGGGGAGGAACACTGAAGCTTTCTTT.

As to this clonotype: One end of the junction is discordant with germline, which a read error may explain. This chain links TRBV7-9 with TRBJ1-4, with a weak D call TRBD1 (5 bases). The germline V gene has CDR1 SEHNR and CDR2 FQNEAQ (reference sequence). The CDR3 covers 15 residues. Here the CDR3 reads CASSTRTPTNEELFF. Here the CDR3 DNA reads TGTGCCAGCAGCACCCGGACACCAACTAATGAAGAACTGTTTTTT. Drawing the rest from reference TRBV7-9 and TRBJ1-4, the complete variable domain is DTGVSQNPRHKITKRGQNVTFRCDPISEHNRLYWYRQTLGQGPEFLTYFQNEAQLEKSRLLSDRFSAERPKGSFSTLEIQRTEQGDSAMYLCASSTRTPTNEELFFGSGTQLSVL.

The J gene is TRBJ2-3, the V gene TRBV7-2, with TRBD2 identical over 7 bases. Losses at the gene ends were 1 base for V and 14 bases for J; bases not matched to a gene: 15. The CDR3 totals 15 residues. Germline V lookup: CDR1 SGHTA, CDR2 FQGNSA. CDR3 sequence: CASSLDGLGARRLYF. The CDR3 nucleotides are TGTGCCAGCAGCTTAGACGGACTAGGAGCCCGGCGGCTGTATTTT.